The 17 T cell receptor beta chains below all came from one sample that was sequenced in a study of CXCR3-negative and CXCR3-positive naive CD8 T cells. All TRB cDNA libraries came from 5' RACE performed with UMI labels. TCRdb re-called the 5' RACE reads; every CDR3 protein appears as one record, without DNA. Its listing shows under 55,000 distinct CDR3 sequences. The specimen sequenced was memory CD8+ T cells from blood. All receptors derive from a human donor in good health. Some clones in this sample may be carry-over from other donors' samples.

This chain connects TRBV20-1 to TRBJ2-1; TCRdb picks TRBD2, but there is no DNA to check that call. Per germline, CDR1 DFQATT and CDR2 SNEGSKA (reference sequence). This CDR3 spans 15 amino acids. The CDR3 spells CSAHSSGGSYNEQFF.

The V call is TRBV20-1, the J call TRBJ1-2; TCRdb reports TRBD1, a call that lacks DNA to check it against. CDR1 is DFQATT and CDR2 is SNEGSKA in the germline V gene (reference sequence). This CDR3 has 15 residues. The CDR3 here is CSARDRETEIYGYTF.

V is TRBV7-2 and J is TRBJ2-7. CDR3 length: 13 amino acids. The V gene's germline CDR1 is SGHTA and CDR2 FQGNSA. This CDR3 is CASSLSWTYEQYF.

The rearrangement joins TRBV28 to TRBJ2-7; TCRdb calls TRBD2, which cannot be checked without DNA. Germline values: CDR1 MDHEN, CDR2 SYDVKM. This CDR3 has 15 amino acids. CDR3 in amino acids: CASSPHVAGGHEQYF.

The chain uses TRBV29-1 and TRBJ1-2; TCRdb's D gene call, TRBD1, goes unchecked for lack of DNA. The CDR3 has 14 residues. CDR1 and CDR2 from the germline V gene are SQVTM and ANQGSEA. This CDR3 is CSAPPGSGNYGYTF. The variable domain in full, completed from reference TRBV29-1 and TRBJ1-2, reads SAVISQKPSRDICQRGTSLTIQCQVDSQVTMMFWYRQQPGQSLTLIATANQGSEATYESGFVIDKFPISRPNLTFSTLTVSNMSPEDSSIYLCSAPPGSGNYGYTFGSGTRLTVV.

The genes are TRBV4-2 and TRBJ2-2; without DNA, the TCRdb call of TRBD1 cannot be checked. Germline lookup yields CDR1 LGHNA and CDR2 YNFKEQ. CDR3 length equals 15 residues. CDR3 in amino acids: CASSGPQGNTGELFF.

The chain employs TRBV6-2 or TRBV6-3 and TRBJ2-7; the D gene TCRdb calls, TRBD2, cannot be checked with no DNA. Germline V gene lookup returns CDR1 MNHEY and CDR2 SVGEGT. The CDR3 is 16 residues long. CDR3 sequence reads: CASALTPQGPFYEQYF.

The chain couples TRBV29-1 to TRBJ2-2; absent DNA, TCRdb's TRBD1 call cannot be checked. This CDR3 is 13 amino acids long. Looked up from germline, CDR1 is SQVTM and CDR2 is ANQGSEA. The chain's CDR3 is CSTTGENTGELFF.

The chain links TRBV6-2 or TRBV6-3 to TRBJ2-2; TCRdb outputs TRBD1, but without DNA this stays unchecked. The CDR3 spans 15 residues. The germline V gene encodes CDR1 MNHEY and CDR2 SVGEGT. The CDR3 is CASSWWTPRAGELFF.

The chain combines TRBV28 with TRBJ2-7; the TCRdb D gene call, TRBD2, has no DNA to confirm it. CDR1 is MDHEN and CDR2 is SYDVKM in the germline V gene. The CDR3 loop spans 16 amino acids. CDR3 loop: CASSLLTSGGSYEQYF. The full variable domain, in which reference TRBV28 and TRBJ2-7 provide the parts outside the CDR3, is DVKVTQSSRYLVKRTGEKVFLECVQDMDHENMFWYRQDPGLGLRLIYFSYDVKMKEKGDIPEGYSVSREKKERFSLILESASTNQTSMYLCASSLLTSGGSYEQYFGPGTRLTVT.

V and J are TRBV6-4 and TRBJ2-6. Looked up from germline, CDR1 is MRHNA and CDR2 is SNTAGT. The CDR3 is made up of 14 amino acids. The CDR3 sequence: CASSESSGANVLTF.

This chain links TRBV20-1 with TRBJ2-1; the D call from TCRdb, TRBD1, cannot be confirmed without DNA. Germline V gives CDR1 DFQATT, CDR2 SNEGSKA (reference sequence). There are 17 residues in the CDR3. CDR3 residues: CSANQALRTRPYNEQFF.

The chain employs TRBV9 and TRBJ1-1. The germline V gene has CDR1 SGDLS and CDR2 YYNGEE. The CDR3 loop spans 14 amino acids. CDR3 sequence: CASSVKGSGTEAFF.

The chain has TRBV29-1 and TRBJ2-5; TCRdb's D call of TRBD1 is untestable without DNA. This CDR3 is built from 15 residues. In germline, CDR1 is SQVTM, CDR2 ANQGSEA. CDR3 sequence reads: CSVEGVSRALETQYF.

The gene calls are TRBV7-3 and TRBJ2-2; TCRdb indicates TRBD2, and absent DNA this call remains unverified. The CDR3 contains 14 residues. Germline V gene lookup returns CDR1 SGHTA and CDR2 FQGTGA. The CDR3 sequence: CASSLLLGTGELFF.

V usage is TRBV20-1 and J usage is TRBJ2-5; TCRdb gives TRBD1 as the D gene, but with no DNA this cannot be confirmed. CDR1 DFQATT and CDR2 SNEGSKA come from the germline V gene (reference sequence). CDR3 length: 13 amino acids. The CDR3 spells CSARGGDQETQYF.

The V and J genes are TRBV29-1 and TRBJ2-7; the D call from TCRdb, TRBD1, cannot be confirmed without DNA. Per the germline V gene, CDR1 is SQVTM and CDR2 is ANQGSEA. This CDR3 has 13 amino acids. The CDR3 region is CSVLTGGSYEQYF.